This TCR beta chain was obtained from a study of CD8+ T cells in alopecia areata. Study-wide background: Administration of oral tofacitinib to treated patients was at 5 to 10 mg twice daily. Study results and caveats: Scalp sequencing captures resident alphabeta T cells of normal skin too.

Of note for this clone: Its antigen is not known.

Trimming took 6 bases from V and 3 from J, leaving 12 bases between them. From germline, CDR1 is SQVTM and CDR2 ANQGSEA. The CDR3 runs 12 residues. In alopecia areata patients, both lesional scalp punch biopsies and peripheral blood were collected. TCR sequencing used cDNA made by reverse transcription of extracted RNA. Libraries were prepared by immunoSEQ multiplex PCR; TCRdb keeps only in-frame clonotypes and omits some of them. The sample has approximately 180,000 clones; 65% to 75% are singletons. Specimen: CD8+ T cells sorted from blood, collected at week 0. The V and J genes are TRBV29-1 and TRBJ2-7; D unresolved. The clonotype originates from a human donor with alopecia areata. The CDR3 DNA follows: TGCAGCGTCGCGATGGGCGACTACGAGCAGTACTTC. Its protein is CSVAMGDYEQYF.